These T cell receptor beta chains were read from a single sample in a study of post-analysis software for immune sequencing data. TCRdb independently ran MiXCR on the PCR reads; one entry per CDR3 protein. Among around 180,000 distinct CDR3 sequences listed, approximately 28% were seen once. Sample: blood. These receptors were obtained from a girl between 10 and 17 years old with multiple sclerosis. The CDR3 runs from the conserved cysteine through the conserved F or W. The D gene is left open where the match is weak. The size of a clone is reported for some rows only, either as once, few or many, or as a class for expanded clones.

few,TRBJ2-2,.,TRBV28,CASSSIPRTDNRVTPNTGELFF,TGTGCCAGCAGTTCGATTCCCCGGACAGACAACAGGGTAACCCCGAACACCGGGGAGCTGTTTTTT
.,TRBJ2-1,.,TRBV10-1,CAGSESITDYNEQFF,TGCGCCGGCAGTGAGTCGATAACGGACTACAATGAGCAGTTCTTC
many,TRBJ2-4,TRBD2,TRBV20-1,CSARAASGSRNIQYF,TGCAGTGCTAGAGCGGCTAGCGGGAGCAGAAACATTCAGTACTTC
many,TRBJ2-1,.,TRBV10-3,CAISESGSDISYNEQFF,TGTGCCATCAGTGAGTCCGGCTCGGATATCTCCTACAATGAGCAGTTCTTC
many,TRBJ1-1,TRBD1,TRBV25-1,CASSDTGDSGTEAFF,TGTGCCAGCAGTGATACAGGGGACTCGGGCACTGAAGCTTTCTTT
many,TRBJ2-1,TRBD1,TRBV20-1,CSAIGQERISYNEQFF,TGCAGTGCTATAGGACAGGAACGGATCTCCTACAATGAGCAGTTCTTC
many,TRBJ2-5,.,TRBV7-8,CASSPPGLAPEETQYF,TGTGCCAGCAGCCCTCCGGGTCTCGCGCCTGAAGAGACCCAGTACTTC
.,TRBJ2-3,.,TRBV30,CARQTETSTDTQYF,TGTGCCCGCCAAACAGAAACTAGCACAGATACGCAGTATTTT
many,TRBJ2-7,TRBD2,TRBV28,CASSTSLAGGPLYTSYEQYF,TGTGCCAGCAGTACCTCCTTAGCGGGAGGACCACTCTATACGTCCTACGAGCAGTACTTC
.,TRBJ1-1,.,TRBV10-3,CAISLEGRTEAFF,TGTGCCATCAGTCTTGAAGGGCGGACTGAAGCTTTCTTT
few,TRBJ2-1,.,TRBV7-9,CASSSDLARSNNEQFF,TGTGCCAGCAGCTCAGATCTAGCGAGAAGTAACAATGAGCAGTTCTTC
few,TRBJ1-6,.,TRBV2,CASTRGYRSYNSPLHF,TGTGCCAGCACAAGGGGCTACCGCTCCTATAATTCACCCCTCCACTTT
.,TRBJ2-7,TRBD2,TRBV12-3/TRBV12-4,CASSPGLAELYEQYF,TGTGCCAGCAGTCCTGGACTAGCGGAACTCTACGAGCAGTACTTC
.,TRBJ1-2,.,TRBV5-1,CASSLERGYNYGYTF,TGCGCCAGCAGCTTGGAGAGGGGGTATAACTATGGCTACACCTTC
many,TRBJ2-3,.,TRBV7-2,CASLPGPSTDTQYF,TGTGCCTCCCTACCGGGGCCGAGCACAGATACGCAGTATTTT
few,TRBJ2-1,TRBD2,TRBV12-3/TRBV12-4,CASSPPRGRAVDEQFF,TGTGCCAGCAGTCCCCCGCGCGGGAGGGCCGTCGATGAGCAGTTCTTC
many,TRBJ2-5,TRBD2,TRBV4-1,CASSQVVAGEGETQYF,TGCGCCAGCAGCCAAGTGGTAGCGGGAGAGGGAGAGACCCAGTACTTC
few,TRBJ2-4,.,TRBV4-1,CASSQEGVLNEQYF,TGCGCCAGCAGCCAAGAAGGCGTACTCAATGAGCAGTACTTC
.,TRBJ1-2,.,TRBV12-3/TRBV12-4,CASRLLGYGYTF,TGTGCCAGCAGACTACTAGGCTATGGCTACACCTTC
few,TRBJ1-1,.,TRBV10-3,CAIRPIEGGTEAFF,TGTGCCATCAGACCGATCGAGGGGGGGACTGAAGCTTTCTTT
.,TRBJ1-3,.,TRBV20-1,CSARGGTRSGNTIYF,TGCAGTGCTAGAGGCGGGACACGGTCTGGAAACACCATATATTTT
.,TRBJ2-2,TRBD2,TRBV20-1,CSAGLTSGRFTGELFF,TGCAGTGCTGGCCTCACTAGCGGGAGATTCACCGGGGAGCTGTTTTTT
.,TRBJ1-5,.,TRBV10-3,CAPPPGEPSNQPQHF,TGTGCCCCCCCCCCGGGGGAACCCAGCAATCAGCCCCAGCATTTT
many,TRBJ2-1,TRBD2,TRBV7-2,CASSLLTSASYNEQFF,TGTGCCAGCAGCTTACTTACTAGCGCTTCCTACAATGAGCAGTTCTTC
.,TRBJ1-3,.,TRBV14,CASSQDHQSSGNTIYF,TGTGCCAGCAGCCAAGATCATCAGTCCTCTGGAAACACCATATATTTT
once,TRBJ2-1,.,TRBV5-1,CASSTGEDYNGQFF,TGCGCCAGCAGTACGGGGGAAGACTACAATGGGCAGTTCTTC
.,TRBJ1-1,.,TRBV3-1,CASSQGFGLNTEAFF,TGTGCCAGCAGCCAAGGGTTCGGATTGAACACTGAAGCTTTCTTT
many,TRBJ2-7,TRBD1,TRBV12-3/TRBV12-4,CASTSTGFEQYF,TGTGCCAGCACCTCGACAGGGTTCGAGCAGTACTTC
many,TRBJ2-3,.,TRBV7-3,CASSPSGSRLPDTQYF,TGTGCCAGCAGTCCTTCCGGGAGTAGACTCCCAGATACGCAGTATTTT
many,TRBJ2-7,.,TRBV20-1,CSAVRGGEQYF,TGCAGTGCCGTCAGGGGCGGCGAGCAGTACTTC
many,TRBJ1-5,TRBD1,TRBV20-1,CSASSGTGNQPQHF,TGCAGTGCTTCCTCCGGGACAGGGAATCAGCCCCAGCATTTT
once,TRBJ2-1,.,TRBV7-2,CASSLLGGDEQFF,TGTGCCAGCAGCTTACTAGGTGGCGATGAGCAGTTCTTC
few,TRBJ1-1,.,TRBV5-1,CASSLAVRTAPRVNTEAFF,TGCGCCAGCAGCTTGGCGGTCCGGACAGCCCCCCGAGTGAACACTGAAGCTTTCTTT
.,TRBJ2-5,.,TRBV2,CASSGQLQETQYF,TGTGCCAGCAGTGGGCAGCTACAAGAGACCCAGTACTTC
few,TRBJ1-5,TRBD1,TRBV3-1,CASSQDRGSGQPQHF,TGTGCCAGCAGCCAAGACAGGGGGTCAGGTCAGCCCCAGCATTTT
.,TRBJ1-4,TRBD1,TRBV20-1,CSVGQGAVDEKLFF,TGCAGTGTCGGACAGGGGGCCGTGGATGAAAAACTGTTTTTT
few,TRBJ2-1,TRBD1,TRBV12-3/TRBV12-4,CASSPRTGGRNEQFF,TGTGCCAGCAGCCCGAGGACAGGGGGGAGAAATGAGCAGTTCTTC
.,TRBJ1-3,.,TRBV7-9,CASSLGQPGDGNTIYF,TGTGCCAGCAGCTTAGGACAGCCAGGGGATGGAAACACCATATATTTT
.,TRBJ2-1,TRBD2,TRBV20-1,CSASGGLSSYNEQFF,TGCAGTGCAAGCGGGGGGCTAAGCTCCTACAATGAGCAGTTCTTC
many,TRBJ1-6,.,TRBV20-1,CSARQALYNSPLHF,TGCAGTGCTAGACAGGCGCTCTATAATTCACCCCTCCACTTT
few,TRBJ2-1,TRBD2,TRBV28,CASSPGTSGRVQFF,TGTGCCAGCAGCCCCGGGACTAGCGGGAGGGTACAGTTCTTC
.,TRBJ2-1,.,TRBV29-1,CSDHRDQFF,TGCAGCGACCACAGGGACCAGTTCTTC